The 14 T cell receptor beta chains below all came from one sample that was sequenced in a study of CD8+ T cells in alopecia areata. cDNA prepared by RNA extraction and subsequent reverse transcription served as the template for sequencing. TCRdb's table, derived via immunoSEQ multiplex PCR, lists solely in-frame clones and lacks some. The table includes roughly 200,000 clones, roughly three fifths detected once. The source material was CD8+ T cells sorted from blood. These receptors originate from a human donor in good health.

Here the CDR3 reads CATSNGWVETQYF. DNA of the CDR3: TGTGCCACCAGCAATGGATGGGTGGAGACCCAGTACTTC. This sequence joins TRBV15 and TRBJ2-5; D call uncertain. V was pared by 4 bases and J by 5 bases, with 11 bases between. The CDR3 runs to 13 residues. Germline assignment: CDR1 LNHNV and CDR2 YYDKDF (reference sequence). The full variable domain, its missing parts supplied by reference TRBV15 and TRBJ2-5, is DAMVIQNPRYQVTQFGKPVTLSCSQTLNHNVMYWYQQKSSQAPKLLFHYYDKDFNNEADTPDNFQSRRPNTSFCFLDIRSPGLGDTAMYLCATSNGWVETQYFGPGTRLLVL.

The chain combines TRBV4-1 with TRBJ1-5, with D hard to call. The CDR3 length is 14 residues. CDR1 and CDR2 (germline): MGHRA, YSYEKL. Trimming removed 0 bases at V and 1 base at J, with 4 bases between. DNA for the CDR3: TGCGCCAGCAGCCAAGAGAACAGCAATCAGCCCCAGCATTTT. Its protein is CASSQENSNQPQHF.

This clone was detected a few times. The V and J genes are TRBV29-1 and TRBJ2-7, with TRBD2 matching 7 bases. CDR1 SQVTM and CDR2 ANQGSEA come from the germline V gene. With V trimmed by 3 bases and J by 4 bases, 12 bases remained unmatched. This CDR3 has 15 residues. DNA for the CDR3: TGCAGCGTTGATGGGTATAGGGAGGGAACTTACGAGCAGTACTTC. This translates into CSVDGYREGTYEQYF.

This clone was picked up one time. This chain joins TRBV30 and TRBJ2-5, with unresolved D. Deletions cut 3 bases from V and 1 base from J, with 6 bases between. The CDR3 spans 12 residues. CDR1 and CDR2 (germline): GTSNPN, SVGIG (reference sequence). CDR3 sequence: CAWRGFQETQYF. In DNA, the CDR3 is TGTGCCTGGAGGGGGTTCCAAGAGACCCAGTACTTC.

This rearrangement joins TRBV5-6 to TRBJ2-5; 7 nucleotides agree with TRBD2. The CDR3 covers 13 residues. Losses at the gene ends were 4 bases for V and 6 bases for J; bases not matched to a gene: 6. Germline V lookup: CDR1 SGHDT, CDR2 YYEEEE. DNA for the CDR3: TGTGCCAGCAGCCCGGGGGGTGGCCAGACCCAGTACTTC. This codes for CASSPGGGQTQYF.

This clone was counted a few times. The chain employs TRBV7-9 and TRBJ2-6, with TRBD1 as a possible D gene (6 bases). V dropped 5 bases and J dropped 2 bases, with 13 bases sitting between them. The germline CDR1 and CDR2 sequences are SEHNR and FQNEAQ (reference sequence). This CDR3 contains 16 residues. The DNA of the CDR3 is TGTGCCAGCAGCCAACTCAAGGGGGCTGGGGCCAACGTCCTGACTTTC. Translating gives CASSQLKGAGANVLTF.

The chain recombines TRBV25-1 with TRBJ2-1; D not certain. Trimming pared 1 base from V and 7 bases from J, leaving 14 bases between. Germline values: CDR1 MGHDK, CDR2 SYGVNS. This CDR3 comprises 15 residues. CDR3 protein: CASSESWVVGNEQFF. As DNA, the CDR3 is TGTGCCAGCAGTGAATCCTGGGTAGTAGGAAATGAGCAGTTCTTC.

The V gene is TRBV6-1, the J gene TRBJ1-2, with D possibly being TRBD1 (5 bases). Trimming pared 1 base from V and 10 bases from J, leaving 13 bases between. Germline CDR1 reads MNHNS; CDR2 reads SASEGT. The CDR3 sequence is 13 residues long. The CDR3 DNA reads as TGTGCCAGCAGTGAAGGGGACCCCCGGGTCTACACCTTC. This translates into CASSEGDPRVYTF.

The chain employs TRBV29-1 and TRBJ1-1; D remains ambiguous. Trimming shortened V by 4 bases and J by 2 bases, and 11 bases separated the two germline ends. This CDR3 is 13 amino acids long. CDR1 SQVTM and CDR2 ANQGSEA come from the germline V gene. The CDR3 nucleotides are TGCAGCGTTGGCCCGGGAACCAACACTGAAGCTTTCTTT. Protein sequence: CSVGPGTNTEAFF.

The rearrangement links TRBV7-3 to TRBJ1-2; unclear D gene. Germline V gives CDR1 SGHTA, CDR2 FQGTGA. V dropped 4 bases and J dropped 8 bases, with 8 bases sitting between them. CDR3 length: 11 residues. The CDR3 bases are TGTGCCAGCAGCTCGGGCAGGGGCTACACCTTC. Amino acids: CASSSGRGYTF.

The chain carries TRBV4-1 and TRBJ2-7; no definite D call. The V end was cut by 4 bases, the J end by 2 bases, with 15 bases between. This CDR3 is 15 amino acids long. Germline CDR1 and CDR2: MGHRA and YSYEKL. In DNA form, the CDR3 reads TGCGCCAGCAGCCCTGAATCTGCGACTGCCTACGAGCAGTACTTC. It encodes CASSPESATAYEQYF.

V gene TRBV25-1 combines with J gene TRBJ1-4, with 9 bases that match TRBD1. This CDR3 has 14 amino acids. Germline trimming cut 5 bases from V and 8 bases from J; bases unmatched to any gene: 6. CDR1 is MGHDK, CDR2 SYGVNS, per germline. The CDR3 protein is CASSKDRGWEKLFF. The CDR3 DNA reads TGTGCCAGCAGTAAGGACAGGGGTTGGGAAAAACTGTTTTTT. Variable domain in full (rest from reference TRBV25-1 and TRBJ1-4): EADIYQTPRYLVIGTGKKITLECSQTMGHDKMYWYQQDPGMELHLIHYSYGVNSTEKGDLSSESTVSRIRTEHFPLTLESARPSHTSQYLCASSKDRGWEKLFFGSGTQLSVL.

The V gene is TRBV5-4, the J gene TRBJ1-2, with D unresolved. The V gene lost 5 bases and the J gene lost 1 base, with 9 bases spanning the gap. This CDR3 has 13 amino acids. Per germline, CDR1 SGHNT and CDR2 YYREEE (reference sequence). CDR3 loop: CASRVGSNYGYTF. In nucleotides, the CDR3 is TGTGCCAGCAGGGTGGGCAGTAACTATGGCTACACCTTC.

The CDR3 region has the DNA TGTGCCAGCACCTTGCCGGAGATTGACAGGGGAGGGTTCGATCAGCCCCAGCATTTT. This encodes CASTLPEIDRGGFDQPQHF. J is TRBJ1-5 and V is TRBV7-8, with 8 bases fitting TRBD1. Germline V gene sequence: CDR1 SGHVS, CDR2 FQNEAQ. V trimming: 7 bases; J trimming: 5 bases; junction bases outside the gene matches: 22. The CDR3 extends over 19 amino acids. The variable domain in full, with the rest retrieved from reference TRBV7-8 and TRBJ1-5, is GAGVSQSPRYKVAKRGQDVALRCDPISGHVSLFWYQQALGQGPEFLTYFQNEAQLDKSGLPSDRFFAERPEGSVSTLKIQRTQQEDSAVYLCASTLPEIDRGGFDQPQHFGDGTRLSIL.